This TCR beta chain was captured by sequencing in a study of shared clonotypes between healthy human individuals. Study in general: A couple of women and three men aged 18 to 49 made up the donors.

CDR3 length: 11 residues. Germline CDR1 is GTSNPN and CDR2 is SVGIG (reference sequence). Trimming left V 2 bases short and J 11 bases short, with 12 bases between. For sorted subsets, approximately 0.2 ug DNA per replicate equaled 30,000 or so T cell genomes. Using immunoSEQ multiplex PCR, the repertoire was profiled, and TCRdb retains in-frame clones only, with some absent. This table holds about 670,000 clones, about two thirds found once. The chain carries TRBV30 and TRBJ1-1; D gene ambiguous. Sequencing was performed on memory CD4+ T cells sorted from blood. Subset here: CD45RA-negative fraction. The clonotype comes from a woman aged 25 to 39 in good health. The CDR3 nucleotides read TGTGCCTGGAGTTCTGGCATTGCGGCTTTCTTT. Amino acids: CAWSSGIAAFF.